This TCR beta chain was recovered during a study of blood T cell repertoires in COVID-19. Study information: Collection of acute and convalescent COVID-19 samples took place in the United States, Italy and Spain. T cells, B-cell-depleted T cells, or PBMCs supplied cDNA or gDNA.

In the source study's methods: Estimation of nucleated cell counts relied on the amplification of reference gene primers. This table comes from immunoSEQ multiplex PCR, and its TCRdb copy is limited to in-frame clones, with some not included. From that table come the V and J calls and clone size; the DNA was used to work out D and trimming. The repertoire holds fewer than 100,000 clones, with around 92% as singletons. This CDR3 region has 14 residues. Trimming removed 2 bases from V and 2 bases from J, with 7 bases in between. Per the germline V gene, CDR1 is SEHNR and CDR2 is FQNEAQ (reference sequence).

This sequence joins TRBV7-9 and TRBJ2-1; tentatively, D is TRBD2 (5 bases). The TCR sequence derives from a woman aged 45-65 years in a cohort sampled during active COVID-19. The sample was peripheral blood. The chain's CDR3 is CASSLLEAYNEQFF. Written as DNA, the CDR3 is TGTGCCAGCAGCTTATTGGAGGCCTACAATGAGCAGTTCTTC.